These T cell receptor beta chains were read from a single sample in a study of shared clonotypes between healthy human individuals. This table comes from immunoSEQ multiplex PCR, and its TCRdb copy is limited to in-frame clones, with some not included. This table has about 1,900,000 clones, about 95% appearing once. The sequencing sample was made of naive CD8+ T cells sorted from blood. These receptors all come from a man aged 18 to 30 in good health. CDR3s include the opening cysteine and the closing phenylalanine or tryptophan. A D gene is named only where the DNA matches it firmly. Some rows have no size entry. The others give once, few or many, or a class for an expanded clone.

abundance	d_gene	v_gene	j_gene	CDR3aa	CDR3nt
-	TRBD2	TRBV12-5	TRBJ2-5	CASALAGQETQYF	TGTGCTAGTGCACTAGCGGGGCAAGAGACCCAGTACTTC
-	-	TRBV9	TRBJ2-7	CASSEGGASTYEQYF	TGTGCCAGCAGCGAAGGCGGGGCATCCACCTACGAGCAGTACTTC
-	-	TRBV19	TRBJ2-1	CASSLRGDYNEQFF	TGTGCCAGTAGTCTCCGGGGAGATTACAATGAGCAGTTCTTC
-	TRBD2	TRBV27	TRBJ2-3	CASAFGLAGATDTQYF	TGTGCCAGCGCTTTCGGCCTAGCGGGGGCCACAGATACGCAGTATTTT
-	-	TRBV11-2	TRBJ1-1	CASSQSGVGGEAFF	TGTGCCAGCAGCCAAAGTGGGGTAGGCGGCGAAGCTTTCTTT
-	-	TRBV13	TRBJ1-1	CASSEQGTEAFF	TGTGCCAGCAGCGAACAGGGAACTGAAGCTTTCTTT
-	TRBD1	TRBV9	TRBJ1-3	CASSVERDRVGNTIYF	TGTGCCAGCAGCGTTGAACGGGACAGAGTAGGAAACACCATATATTTT
-	TRBD1	TRBV5-1	TRBJ1-1	CASSPKSRDRDEAFF	TGCGCCAGCAGCCCAAAGTCCCGGGACAGGGATGAAGCTTTCTTT
-	-	TRBV15	TRBJ1-1	CATSSPGGTKMNTEAFF	TGTGCCACCAGCAGCCCGGGGGGGACCAAGATGAACACTGAAGCTTTCTTT
-	-	TRBV4-1	TRBJ1-2	CASSQKVYYGYTF	TGCGCCAGCAGCCAGAAAGTTTACTATGGCTACACCTTC
-	-	TRBV30	TRBJ2-2	CAWSAGTIPTGELFF	TGTGCCTGGAGTGCGGGCACTATCCCCACCGGGGAGCTGTTTTTT
-	-	TRBV5-6	TRBJ2-5	CASSSTSGVPQETQYF	TGTGCCAGCAGCTCCACTTCAGGGGTACCCCAAGAGACCCAGTACTTC
-	-	TRBV6-1	TRBJ2-5	CASSEEYQKETQYF	TGTGCCAGCAGTGAAGAGTACCAGAAAGAGACCCAGTACTTC
-	-	TRBV27	TRBJ2-1	CASSLWNEQFF	TGTGCCAGCAGTTTATGGAATGAGCAGTTCTTC
-	TRBD2	TRBV27	TRBJ2-1	CASSYPAGGPGNEQFF	TGTGCCAGCAGTTATCCAGCGGGAGGGCCCGGCAATGAGCAGTTCTTC
-	-	TRBV5-1	TRBJ2-2	CASSLDPGSLNTGELFF	TGCGCCAGCAGCTTGGACCCGGGAAGTCTGAACACCGGGGAGCTGTTTTTT
-	-	TRBV29-1	TRBJ2-3	CSVLGEGANTQYF	TGCAGCGTCCTAGGGGAGGGGGCAAATACGCAGTATTTT
-	-	TRBV10-3	TRBJ2-7	CAISESKGITYEQYF	TGTGCCATCAGTGAGTCGAAAGGGATTACCTACGAGCAGTACTTC
-	-	TRBV4-2	TRBJ2-3	CASSQDLGGADTQYF	TGTGCCAGCAGCCAAGATCTGGGGGGGGCGGATACGCAGTATTTT
-	TRBD1	TRBV19	TRBJ1-3	CASSISTGTGDSGNTIYF	TGTGCCAGTAGTATCTCGACCGGGACAGGGGACTCTGGAAACACCATATATTTT
-	TRBD2	TRBV5-4	TRBJ2-3	CASSLSLAGGLSDTQYF	TGTGCCAGCAGCTTGTCTTTAGCGGGGGGGCTCTCAGATACGCAGTATTTT
-	-	TRBV6-1	TRBJ1-3	CASSEEWGVLDTIYF	TGTGCCAGCAGTGAAGAATGGGGTGTACTCGACACCATATATTTT
-	-	TRBV6-5	TRBJ2-7	CASSYSGPYEQYF	TGTGCCAGCAGTTACTCGGGCCCCTACGAGCAGTACTTC
few	-	TRBV5-1	TRBJ1-2	CASSGGYGYTF	TGCGCCAGCAGCGGGGGATATGGCTACACCTTC
-	-	TRBV28	TRBJ1-1	CASKETNTEAFF	TGTGCCAGCAAAGAGACGAACACTGAAGCTTTCTTT
-	-	TRBV9	TRBJ2-7	CASSVAGESYEQYF	TGTGCCAGCAGCGTAGCGGGAGAGTCTTACGAGCAGTACTTC
-	-	TRBV2	TRBJ2-4	CASSEATVVENIQYF	TGTGCCAGCAGTGAAGCAACAGTAGTTGAGAACATTCAGTACTTC
-	TRBD1	TRBV6-5	TRBJ1-6	CASTLTGEVLHF	TGTGCCAGCACCTTAACAGGGGAGGTTCTCCACTTT
-	-	TRBV5-1	TRBJ2-5	CASSRGAGAVGQETQYF	TGCGCCAGCAGCCGAGGGGCAGGGGCGGTTGGCCAAGAGACCCAGTACTTC
-	-	TRBV21-1	TRBJ1-2	CASSKVRGGLPIYGYTF	TGTGCCAGCAGCAAAGTGCGCGGCGGACTACCGATCTATGGCTACACCTTC
once	-	TRBV29-1	TRBJ2-3	CSVEDLHREVDTQYF	TGCAGCGTTGAAGATCTTCACAGGGAGGTAGATACGCAGTATTTT
-	-	TRBV5-5	TRBJ2-7	CASSLVGWGYEQYF	TGTGCCAGCAGCTTGGTGGGCTGGGGCTACGAGCAGTACTTC
-	-	TRBV7-2	TRBJ2-7	CASSETSLLHEQYF	TGTGCCAGCAGTGAGACTTCTCTTCTCCACGAGCAGTACTTC
-	-	TRBV9	TRBJ1-2	CASSVGGTPGGYTF	TGTGCCAGCAGCGTAGGAGGGACCCCAGGTGGCTACACCTTC
-	-	TRBV7-9	TRBJ2-7	CASSHMAPEQYF	TGTGCCAGCAGCCACATGGCCCCCGAGCAGTACTTC
-	TRBD1	TRBV4-1	TRBJ2-7	CASSWGQGDYEQYF	TGCGCCAGCAGCTGGGGACAGGGGGATTACGAGCAGTACTTC
-	-	TRBV19	TRBJ2-7	CASSPIAGYEQYF	TGTGCCAGTAGTCCTATTGCGGGCTACGAGCAGTACTTC
-	-	TRBV2	TRBJ2-7	CASSDPPTSQQYF	TGTGCCAGCAGTGATCCCCCCACTTCCCAGCAGTACTTC
-	-	TRBV30	TRBJ2-7	CAWRPGSHEQYF	TGTGCCTGGAGGCCGGGTTCCCACGAGCAGTACTTC
-	TRBD1	TRBV6-5	TRBJ1-2	CASSSLLDRSDLGYTF	TGTGCCAGCAGTTCCCTTCTGGACAGGTCGGATTTGGGCTACACCTTC
-	TRBD2	TRBV5-6	TRBJ2-1	CASSLGLAGSYNEQFF	TGTGCCAGCAGCCTCGGACTAGCGGGATCCTACAATGAGCAGTTCTTC
-	-	TRBV4-1	TRBJ2-7	CASSHFGQTYEQYF	TGCGCCAGCAGCCACTTTGGACAGACCTACGAGCAGTACTTC
-	-	TRBV7-9	TRBJ2-3	CASSLVLGSTDTQYF	TGTGCCAGCAGCTTAGTTCTAGGGAGCACAGATACGCAGTATTTT
-	TRBD1	TRBV19	TRBJ2-7	CASSIGTGSYEQYF	TGTGCCAGTAGTATTGGGACAGGGTCCTACGAGCAGTACTTC
-	TRBD1	TRBV12-5	TRBJ2-2	CASGLVQGAIGELFF	TGTGCTAGTGGTTTGGTACAGGGGGCAATCGGGGAGCTGTTTTTT
-	-	TRBV7-9	TRBJ1-2	CASSSQPGSPHGYTF	TGTGCCAGCAGCTCTCAACCCGGCAGTCCTCATGGCTACACCTTC
-	TRBD1	TRBV27	TRBJ2-7	CASSLTGAAYEQYF	TGTGCCAGCAGTTTGACAGGGGCCGCCTACGAGCAGTACTTC
-	-	TRBV27	TRBJ2-5	CASSTGTRRRETQYF	TGTGCCAGCAGTACCGGGACACGGAGGAGAGAGACCCAGTACTTC
-	TRBD1	TRBV7-9	TRBJ2-1	CASSSTGGDEQFF	TGTGCCAGCAGCTCAACAGGGGGTGATGAGCAGTTCTTC
-	-	TRBV29-1	TRBJ1-1	CSVEMDGGVATEAFF	TGCAGCGTGGAGATGGACGGTGGAGTGGCCACTGAAGCTTTCTTT
-	TRBD2	TRBV7-6	TRBJ2-1	CASSSTGGGNEQFF	TGTGCCAGCAGCTCCACCGGGGGGGGCAATGAGCAGTTCTTC